This note documents a single T cell receptor beta chain sequence. Its antigen remains unidentified. Exclusion followed for patients with uncontrolled infection, other autoimmune disease, pregnancy or lactation. Germline lookup yields CDR1 SGHNT and CDR2 YYREEE (reference sequence). The CDR3 is 13 residues long. The V and J ends lost 4 bases and 9 bases respectively, with 13 bases between them. The source of the sample is a study of T cells in Graves' hyperthyroidism and ophthalmopathy. Study findings and constraints: Ophthalmopathy cases were set apart from stable hyperthyroidism by a 13 V-J model.

Authors of the study amplified TCR beta CDR3 regions from RNA transcripts. HTBI primers were employed in a first-round RT-PCR of the TCR CDR3. TCRdb fed the multiplex PCR reads into MiXCR, producing one record per CDR3 protein. The table has 300,000 to 400,000 distinct CDR3 sequences, less than 15% seen once; the top ten hold 9.2%. The sequencing input was blood. This receptor was identified in a woman between 18 and 30 years old with Graves' hyperthyroidism. V is TRBV5-4 and J is TRBJ2-2; D might be TRBD1 (6 bases). CDR3 loop: CASSANRDRELFF. Written as DNA, the CDR3 is TGTGCCAGCAGCGCAAACAGGGACCGGGAGCTGTTTTTT. Full variable domain (remainder filled in from reference TRBV5-4 and TRBJ2-2): ETGVTQSPTHLIKTRGQQVTLRCSSQSGHNTVSWYQQALGQGPQFIFQYYREEENGRGNFPPRFSGLQFPNYSSELNVNALELDDSALYLCASSANRDRELFFGEGSRLTVL.